This T cell receptor beta chain was found in a study of OX40 agonist ivuxolimab in advanced cancers. Overall study: Males comprised 82.7% of the group, whose mean age was about 60 years (range 23 to 79). Prior anti-PD-1, anti-PD-L1 or anti-CTLA-4 therapy did not bar entry, and more than 35% had some.

CDR3 length: 13 amino acids. V was trimmed by 1 base and J by 3 bases, leaving 9 bases between them. The V gene's germline CDR1 is GTSNPN and CDR2 SVGIG (reference sequence). Anyone with autoimmune disease history or systemic immunosuppression was excluded. Generated by immunoSEQ multiplex PCR, the TCRdb table keeps only in-frame clones and is missing some. The profile shows some 76,000 clones, around 86% of them singletons. The sequences come from CD4+ or CD8+ T cells sorted from blood, collected in a trial of the OX40 agonist ivuxolimab. This sequence originates from an adult with an advanced solid tumor such as melanoma, head and neck, liver or kidney cancer. This chain links TRBV30 with TRBJ1-2, with D possibly TRBD1 on 5 matching bases. CDR3 DNA sequence: TGTGCCTGGAGTGATGGAGGGGACTATGGCTACACCTTC. It codes for CAWSDGGDYGYTF.